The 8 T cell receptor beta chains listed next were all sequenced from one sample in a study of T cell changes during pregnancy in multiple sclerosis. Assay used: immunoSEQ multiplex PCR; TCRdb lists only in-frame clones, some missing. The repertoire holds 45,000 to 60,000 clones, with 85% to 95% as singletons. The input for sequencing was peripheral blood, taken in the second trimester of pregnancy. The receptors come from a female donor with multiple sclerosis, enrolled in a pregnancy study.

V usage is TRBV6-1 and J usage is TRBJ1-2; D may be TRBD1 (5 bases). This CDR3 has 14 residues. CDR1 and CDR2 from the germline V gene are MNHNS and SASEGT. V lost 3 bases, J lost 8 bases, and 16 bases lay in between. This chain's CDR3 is CASSDLTDKSGYTF. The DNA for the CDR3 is TGTGCCAGCAGTGATCTGACGGACAAGAGCGGCTACACCTTC.

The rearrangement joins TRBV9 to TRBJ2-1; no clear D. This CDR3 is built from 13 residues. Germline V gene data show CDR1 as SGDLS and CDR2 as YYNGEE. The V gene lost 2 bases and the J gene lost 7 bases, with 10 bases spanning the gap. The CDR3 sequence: CASSVLPLNEQFF. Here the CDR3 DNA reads TGTGCCAGCAGCGTGCTACCTTTGAATGAGCAGTTCTTC.

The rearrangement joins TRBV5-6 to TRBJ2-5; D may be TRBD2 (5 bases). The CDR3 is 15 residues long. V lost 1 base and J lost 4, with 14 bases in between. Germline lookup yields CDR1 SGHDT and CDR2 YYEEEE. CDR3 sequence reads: CASSLTSRPGETQYF. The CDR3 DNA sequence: TGTGCCAGCAGCTTGACTAGTAGACCCGGAGAGACCCAGTACTTC.

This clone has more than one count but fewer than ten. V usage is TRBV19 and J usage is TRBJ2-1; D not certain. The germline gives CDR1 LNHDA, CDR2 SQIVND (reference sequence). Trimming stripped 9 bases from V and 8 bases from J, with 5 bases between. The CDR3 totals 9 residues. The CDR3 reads CASGHEQFF. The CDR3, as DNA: TGTGCCAGCGGTCATGAGCAGTTCTTC. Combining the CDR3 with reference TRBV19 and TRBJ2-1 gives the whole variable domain DGGITQSPKYLFRKEGQNVTLSCEQNLNHDAMYWYRQDPGQGLRLIYYSQIVNDFQKGDIAEGYSVSREKKESFPLTVTSAQKNPTAFYLCASGHEQFFGPGTRLTVL.

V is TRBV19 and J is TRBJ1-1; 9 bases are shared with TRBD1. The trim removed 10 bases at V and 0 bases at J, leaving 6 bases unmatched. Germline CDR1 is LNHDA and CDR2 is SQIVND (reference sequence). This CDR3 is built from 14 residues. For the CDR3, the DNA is TGTGCCACCCAACAGGGGGCTTTGAACACTGAAGCTTTCTTT. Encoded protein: CATQQGALNTEAFF.

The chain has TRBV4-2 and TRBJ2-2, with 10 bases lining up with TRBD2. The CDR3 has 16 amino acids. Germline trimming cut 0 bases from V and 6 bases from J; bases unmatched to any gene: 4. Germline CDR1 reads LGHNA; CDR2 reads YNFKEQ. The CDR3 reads CASSQEASGSPGELFF. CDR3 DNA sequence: TGTGCCAGCAGCCAAGAAGCTAGCGGGAGCCCCGGGGAGCTGTTTTTT.

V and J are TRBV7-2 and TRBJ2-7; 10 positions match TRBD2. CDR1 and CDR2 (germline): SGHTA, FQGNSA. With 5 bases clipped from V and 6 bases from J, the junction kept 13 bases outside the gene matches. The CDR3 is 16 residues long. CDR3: CASSRRVTSGTGEQYF. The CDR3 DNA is TGTGCCAGCAGCCGACGGGTCACTAGCGGGACGGGCGAGCAGTACTTC.

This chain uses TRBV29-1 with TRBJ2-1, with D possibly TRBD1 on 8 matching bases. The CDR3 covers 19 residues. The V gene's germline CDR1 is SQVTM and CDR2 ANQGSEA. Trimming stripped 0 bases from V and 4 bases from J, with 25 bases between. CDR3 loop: CSVEEPTGGTTSLYNEQFF. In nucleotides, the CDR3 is TGCAGCGTTGAAGAGCCCACAGGGGGGACTACCTCCCTTTACAATGAGCAGTTCTTC.